The TCR beta chain described here comes from a study of CD8 T cells in Susac syndrome. Germline V gene lookup returns CDR1 GTSNPN and CDR2 SVGIG (reference sequence). The V end lost 0 bases, the J end lost 8 bases, and 16 bases lay between the germline ends. The CDR3 totals 14 residues. CD8+ and CD4+ T cells from blood underwent TCR beta sequencing, which was carried out in a high-throughput format. Random hexamers primed reverse transcription of roughly 0.5 to 1 ug RNA. Multiplex immunoSEQ PCR targeted 54 Vbeta and 13 Jbeta TCR beta segments. Via MiXCR, TCRdb re-called the immunoSEQ multiplex PCR reads, giving one row per CDR3 protein. The data contain about 180,000 distinct CDR3 sequences, about 93% of them singletons.

This TCR came from a human donor with Susac syndrome. Material: CD4+ T cells from PBMCs. The chain combines TRBV30 with TRBJ1-2; no clear D gene. The CDR3 nucleotides read TGTGCCTGGAGTGTACGCCGGGGAGATGACGGCTACACCTTC. This codes for CAWSVRRGDDGYTF.